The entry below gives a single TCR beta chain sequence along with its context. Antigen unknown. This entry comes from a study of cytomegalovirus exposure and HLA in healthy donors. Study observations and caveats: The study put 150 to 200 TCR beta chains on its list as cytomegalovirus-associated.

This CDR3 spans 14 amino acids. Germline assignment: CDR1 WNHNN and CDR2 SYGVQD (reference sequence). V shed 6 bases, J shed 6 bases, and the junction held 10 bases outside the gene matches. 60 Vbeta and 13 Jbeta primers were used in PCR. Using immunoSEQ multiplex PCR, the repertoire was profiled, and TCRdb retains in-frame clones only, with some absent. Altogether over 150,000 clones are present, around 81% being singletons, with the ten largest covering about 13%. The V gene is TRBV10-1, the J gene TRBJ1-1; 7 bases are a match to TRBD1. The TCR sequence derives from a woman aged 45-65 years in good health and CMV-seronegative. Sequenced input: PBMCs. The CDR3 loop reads CASSHDRAMAEAFF. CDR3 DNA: TGCGCCAGCAGCCATGACAGGGCTATGGCTGAAGCTTTCTTT.